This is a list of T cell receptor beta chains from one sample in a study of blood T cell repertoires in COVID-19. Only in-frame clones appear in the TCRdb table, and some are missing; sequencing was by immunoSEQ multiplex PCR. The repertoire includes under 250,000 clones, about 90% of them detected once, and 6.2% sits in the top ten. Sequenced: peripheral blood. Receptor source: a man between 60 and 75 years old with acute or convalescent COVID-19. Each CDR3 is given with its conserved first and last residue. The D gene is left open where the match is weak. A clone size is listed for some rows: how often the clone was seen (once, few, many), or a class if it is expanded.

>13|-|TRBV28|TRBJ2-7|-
CASSLASRYEQYF
TGTGCCAGCAGTTTAGCAAGCCGCTACGAGCAGTACTTC
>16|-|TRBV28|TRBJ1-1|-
CASSLLAGFGGTEAFF
TGTGCCAGCAGTTTATTAGCAGGGTTCGGGGGCACTGAAGCTTTCTTT
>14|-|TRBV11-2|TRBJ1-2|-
CASSPSGVNYGYTF
TGTGCCAGCAGTCCTTCAGGGGTTAACTATGGCTACACCTTC
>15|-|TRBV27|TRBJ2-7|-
CASSLHSGSSYEQYF
TGTGCCAGCAGTTTACATAGCGGAAGCTCCTACGAGCAGTACTTC
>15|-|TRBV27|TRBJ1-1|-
CASRRQLGMNTEAFF
TGTGCCAGCCGCCGACAGTTAGGGATGAACACTGAAGCTTTCTTT
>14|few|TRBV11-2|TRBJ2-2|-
CASTIDRITGELFF
TGTGCCAGCACCATAGACAGGATCACCGGGGAGCTGTTTTTT
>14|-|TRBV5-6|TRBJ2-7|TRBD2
CASRRTGGAREQYF
TGTGCCAGCAGACGGACCGGGGGGGCTCGAGAGCAGTACTTC
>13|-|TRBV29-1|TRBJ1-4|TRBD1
CSGSTGGEEKLFF
TGCAGCGGATCGACAGGGGGGGAAGAAAAACTGTTTTTT
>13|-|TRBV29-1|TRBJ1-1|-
CSVEVGRNTEAFF
TGCAGCGTTGAAGTAGGGAGGAACACTGAAGCTTTCTTT
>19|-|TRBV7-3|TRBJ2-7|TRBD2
CASSLIRLGTGTSASEQYF
TGTGCCAGCAGCTTAATCCGCCTTGGGACCGGGACTAGCGCTAGCGAGCAGTACTTC
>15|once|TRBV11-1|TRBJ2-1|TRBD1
CASSFRTGGYNEQFF
TGTGCCAGCAGCTTCCGGACAGGGGGCTACAATGAGCAGTTCTTC
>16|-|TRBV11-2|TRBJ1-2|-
CASSFLFQGSPYGYTF
TGTGCCAGCAGCTTTCTTTTCCAGGGGTCCCCCTATGGCTACACCTTC
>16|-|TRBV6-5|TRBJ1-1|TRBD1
CASSYSKWGQGPEAFF
TGTGCCAGCAGTTACTCGAAATGGGGACAGGGGCCTGAAGCTTTCTTT
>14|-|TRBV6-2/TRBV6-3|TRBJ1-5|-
CASSYAARNQPQHF
TGTGCCAGCAGTTACGCCGCGAGGAATCAGCCCCAGCATTTT
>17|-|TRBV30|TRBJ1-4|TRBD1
CAWSVSRNRGGNEKLFF
TGTGCCTGGAGTGTATCCCGAAACAGGGGAGGTAATGAAAAACTGTTTTTT
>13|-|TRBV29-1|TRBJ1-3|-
CSVGGAAGNTIYF
TGCAGCGTGGGGGGGGCGGCAGGAAACACCATATATTTT
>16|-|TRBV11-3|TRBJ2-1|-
CASSSLTSGAYNEQFF
TGTGCCAGCAGCTCCCTGACATCGGGAGCTTACAATGAGCAGTTCTTC
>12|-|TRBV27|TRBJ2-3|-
CASSLSRDTQYF
TGTGCCAGCAGTTTATCGAGAGATACGCAGTATTTT
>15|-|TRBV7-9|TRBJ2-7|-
CASSFAAVKSDEQYF
TGTGCCAGCAGCTTTGCCGCAGTCAAGTCCGACGAGCAGTACTTC
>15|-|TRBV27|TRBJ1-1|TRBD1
CASSLSTGVGTEAFF
TGTGCCAGCAGTTTATCGACAGGGGTTGGGACTGAAGCTTTCTTT
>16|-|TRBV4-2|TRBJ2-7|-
CASSQESEGADDEQYF
TGTGCCAGCAGCCAAGAATCGGAAGGAGCGGACGACGAGCAGTACTTC
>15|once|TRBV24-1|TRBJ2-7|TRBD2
CATRRSGSIPLEQYF
TGTGCCACCAGACGTAGCGGGAGCATCCCTCTCGAGCAGTACTTC
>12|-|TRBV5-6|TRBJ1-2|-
CASSLSMREYTF
TGTGCCAGCAGCTTGTCCATGCGTGAGTACACCTTC
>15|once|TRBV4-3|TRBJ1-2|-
CASSQEWAQGYGYTF
TGCGCCAGCAGCCAAGAATGGGCTCAGGGCTATGGCTACACCTTC
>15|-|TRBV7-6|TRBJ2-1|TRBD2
CASSLGGLAGTEQFF
TGTGCCAGCAGCTTAGGAGGACTAGCGGGAACTGAGCAGTTCTTC
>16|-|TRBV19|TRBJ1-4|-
CASSITAGPTNEKLFF
TGTGCCAGTAGTATAACGGCGGGGCCTACTAATGAAAAACTGTTTTTT
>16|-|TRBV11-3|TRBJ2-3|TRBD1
CASSPRGRGNADTQYF
TGTGCCAGCAGCCCCCGGGGCAGGGGGAATGCAGATACGCAGTATTTT
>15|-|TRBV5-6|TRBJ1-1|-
CASSLLEQPNTEAFF
TGTGCCAGCAGCTTGTTGGAACAGCCGAACACTGAAGCTTTCTTT
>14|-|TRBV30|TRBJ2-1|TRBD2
CAWRRTSGLYEQFF
TGTGCCTGGAGGCGGACTAGCGGGTTGTATGAGCAGTTCTTC
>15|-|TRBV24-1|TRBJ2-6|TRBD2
CATSGGYSGANVLTF
TGTGCCACCAGCGGGGGGTACTCTGGGGCCAACGTCCTGACTTTC
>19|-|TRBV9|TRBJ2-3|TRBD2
CASSVDPTRGSGRADTQYF
TGTGCCAGCAGCGTCGACCCAACCCGGGGGAGCGGGAGGGCAGATACGCAGTATTTT
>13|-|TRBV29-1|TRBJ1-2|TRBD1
CSVRDRGFSGYTF
TGCAGCGTCAGGGACAGGGGATTTAGTGGCTACACCTTC
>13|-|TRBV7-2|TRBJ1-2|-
CASSTRTDYGYTF
TGTGCCAGCAGCACGAGGACAGACTATGGCTACACCTTC
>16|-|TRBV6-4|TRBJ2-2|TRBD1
CASSNHGTGRTGELFF
TGTGCCAGCAGCAACCACGGGACAGGGAGAACCGGGGAGCTGTTTTTT
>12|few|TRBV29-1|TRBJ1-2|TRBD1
CSVEGRTGNYTF
TGCAGCGTTGAGGGGCGGACAGGGAACTACACCTTC
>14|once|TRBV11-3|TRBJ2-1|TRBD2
CASSLGRANNEQFF
TGTGCCAGCAGCTTGGGGAGGGCCAACAATGAGCAGTTCTTC
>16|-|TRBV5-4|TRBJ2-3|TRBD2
CASSLGLAGGTDTQYF
TGTGCCAGCAGCTTGGGACTAGCGGGAGGTACAGATACGCAGTATTTT
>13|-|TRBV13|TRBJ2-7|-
CASSLGRGYEQYF
TGTGCCAGCAGCTTAGGTCGGGGCTACGAGCAGTACTTC
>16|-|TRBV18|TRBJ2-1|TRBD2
CASSPELAGAYNEQFF
TGTGCCAGCTCACCGGAACTAGCGGGAGCGTACAATGAGCAGTTCTTC